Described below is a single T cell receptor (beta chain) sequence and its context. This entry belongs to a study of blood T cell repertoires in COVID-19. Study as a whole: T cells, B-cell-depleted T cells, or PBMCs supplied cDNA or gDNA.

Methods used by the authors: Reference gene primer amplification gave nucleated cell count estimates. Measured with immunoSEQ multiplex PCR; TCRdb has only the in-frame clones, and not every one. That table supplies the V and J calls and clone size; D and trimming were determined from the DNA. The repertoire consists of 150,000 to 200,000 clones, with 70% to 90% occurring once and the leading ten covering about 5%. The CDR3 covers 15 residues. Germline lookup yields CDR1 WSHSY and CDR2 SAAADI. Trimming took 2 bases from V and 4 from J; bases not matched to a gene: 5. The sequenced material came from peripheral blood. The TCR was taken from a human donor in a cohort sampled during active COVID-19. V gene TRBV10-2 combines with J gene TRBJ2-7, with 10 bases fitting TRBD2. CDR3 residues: CASSEAELAGYEQYF. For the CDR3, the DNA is TGCGCCAGCAGTGAGGCAGAACTAGCGGGATACGAGCAGTACTTC.